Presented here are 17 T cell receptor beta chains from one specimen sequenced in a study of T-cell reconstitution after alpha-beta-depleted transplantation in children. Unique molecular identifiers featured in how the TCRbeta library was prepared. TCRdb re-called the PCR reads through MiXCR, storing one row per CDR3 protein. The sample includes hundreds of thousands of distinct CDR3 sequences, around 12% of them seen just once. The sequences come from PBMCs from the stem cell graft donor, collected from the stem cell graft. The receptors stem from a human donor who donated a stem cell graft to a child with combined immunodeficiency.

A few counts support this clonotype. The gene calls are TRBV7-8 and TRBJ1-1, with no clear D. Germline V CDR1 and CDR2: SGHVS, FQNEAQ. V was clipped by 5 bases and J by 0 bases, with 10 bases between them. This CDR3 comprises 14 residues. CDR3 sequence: CASSLNWVNTEAFF. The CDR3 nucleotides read TGTGCCAGCAGCCTAAATTGGGTGAACACTGAAGCTTTCTTT.

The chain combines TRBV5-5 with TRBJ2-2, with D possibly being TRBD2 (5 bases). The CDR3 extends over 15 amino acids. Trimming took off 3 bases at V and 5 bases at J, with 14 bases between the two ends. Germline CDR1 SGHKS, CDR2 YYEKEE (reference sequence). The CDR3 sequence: CASSSVVALTGELFF. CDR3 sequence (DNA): TGTGCCAGCAGCTCCGTCGTAGCGTTAACCGGGGAGCTGTTTTTT.

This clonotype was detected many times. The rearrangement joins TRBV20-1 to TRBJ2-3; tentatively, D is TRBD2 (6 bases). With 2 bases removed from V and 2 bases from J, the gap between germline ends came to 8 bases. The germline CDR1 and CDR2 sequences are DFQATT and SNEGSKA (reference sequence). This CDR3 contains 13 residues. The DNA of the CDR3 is TGCAGTGCTAGACGGGAGATCACAGATACGCAGTATTTT. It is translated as CSARREITDTQYF.

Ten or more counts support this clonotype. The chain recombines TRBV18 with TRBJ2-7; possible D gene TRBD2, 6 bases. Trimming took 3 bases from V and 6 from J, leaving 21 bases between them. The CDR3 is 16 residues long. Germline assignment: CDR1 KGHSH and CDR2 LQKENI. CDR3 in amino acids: CASSPELRRGSREQYF. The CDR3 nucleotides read TGTGCCAGCTCACCGGAGTTGCGGCGGGGCTCGCGCGAGCAGTACTTC. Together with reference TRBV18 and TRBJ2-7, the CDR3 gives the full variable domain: NAGVMQNPRHLVRRRGQEARLRCSPMKGHSHVYWYRQLPEEGLKFMVYLQKENIIDESGMPKERFSAEFPKEGPSILRIQQVVRGDSAAYFCASSPELRRGSREQYFGPGTRLTVT.

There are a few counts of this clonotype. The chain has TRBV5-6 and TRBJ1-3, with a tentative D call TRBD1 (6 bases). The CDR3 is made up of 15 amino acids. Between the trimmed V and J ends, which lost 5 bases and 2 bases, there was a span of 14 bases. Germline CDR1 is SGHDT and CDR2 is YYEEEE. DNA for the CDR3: TGTGCCAGCAGTAGGGGGGGCAGCCCTGGAAACACCATATATTTT. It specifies CASSRGGSPGNTIYF.

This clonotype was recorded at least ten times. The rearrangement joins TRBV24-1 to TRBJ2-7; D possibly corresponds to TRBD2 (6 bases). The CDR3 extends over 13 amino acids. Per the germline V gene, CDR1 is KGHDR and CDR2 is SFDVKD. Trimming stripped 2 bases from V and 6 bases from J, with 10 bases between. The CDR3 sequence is CATSDWDSTEQYF. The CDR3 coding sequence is TGTGCCACCAGTGATTGGGACTCAACCGAGCAGTACTTC.

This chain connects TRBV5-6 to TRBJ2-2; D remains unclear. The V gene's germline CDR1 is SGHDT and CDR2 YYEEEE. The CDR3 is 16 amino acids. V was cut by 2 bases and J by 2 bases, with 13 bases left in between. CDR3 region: CASSLIQYYNTGELFF. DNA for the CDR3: TGTGCCAGCAGCTTAATCCAATACTATAACACCGGGGAGCTGTTTTTT.

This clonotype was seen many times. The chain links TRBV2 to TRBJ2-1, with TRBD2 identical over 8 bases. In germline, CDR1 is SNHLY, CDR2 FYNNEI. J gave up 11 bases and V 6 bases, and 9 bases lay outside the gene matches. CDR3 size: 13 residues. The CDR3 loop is CASRLAVHTKQFF. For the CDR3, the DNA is TGTGCCAGCAGACTAGCGGTCCACACGAAGCAGTTCTTC.

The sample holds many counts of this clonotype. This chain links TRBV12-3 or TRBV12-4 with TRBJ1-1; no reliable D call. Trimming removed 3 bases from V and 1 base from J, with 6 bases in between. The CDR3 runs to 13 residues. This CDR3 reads CASSLSQNTEAFF. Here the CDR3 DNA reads TGTGCCAGCAGTTTGAGCCAGAACACTGAAGCTTTCTTT.

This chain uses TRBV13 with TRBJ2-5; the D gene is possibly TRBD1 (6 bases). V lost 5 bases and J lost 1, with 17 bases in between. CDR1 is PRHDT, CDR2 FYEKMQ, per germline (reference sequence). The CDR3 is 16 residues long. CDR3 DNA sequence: TGTGCCAGCAGCATTACAGGGAAGTCAGCCCAAGAGACCCAGTACTTC. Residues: CASSITGKSAQETQYF.

This CDR3 is CASSPIGGTPGDEQFF. The CDR3 bases are TGTGCCAGCAGCCCAATAGGGGGGACTCCGGGCGATGAGCAGTTCTTC. The J gene is TRBJ2-1, the V gene TRBV11-2; D tentatively fits TRBD1 or TRBD2 (6 bases each). The CDR3 runs to 16 residues. Germline V lookup: CDR1 SGHAT, CDR2 FQNNGV. Between the trimmed V and J ends, which lost 5 bases and 8 bases, there was a span of 22 bases.

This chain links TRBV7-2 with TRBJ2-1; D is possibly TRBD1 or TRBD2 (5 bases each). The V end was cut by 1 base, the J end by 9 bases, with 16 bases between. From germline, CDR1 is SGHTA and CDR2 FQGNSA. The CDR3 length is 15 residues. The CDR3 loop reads CASSLGDREGGEQFF. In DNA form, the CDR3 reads TGTGCCAGCAGCTTAGGGGACCGTGAAGGAGGTGAGCAGTTCTTC.

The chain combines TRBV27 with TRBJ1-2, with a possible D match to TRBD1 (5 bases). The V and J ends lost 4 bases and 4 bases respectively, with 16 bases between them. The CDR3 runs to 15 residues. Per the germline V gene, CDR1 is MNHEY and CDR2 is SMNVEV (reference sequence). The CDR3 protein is CASSSSPGLGYGYTF. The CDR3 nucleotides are TGTGCCAGCAGTTCGTCCCCGGGACTGGGCTATGGCTACACCTTC.

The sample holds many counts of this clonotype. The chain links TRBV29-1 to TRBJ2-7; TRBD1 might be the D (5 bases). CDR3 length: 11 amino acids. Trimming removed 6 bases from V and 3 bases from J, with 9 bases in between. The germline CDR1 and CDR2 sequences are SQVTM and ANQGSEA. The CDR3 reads CSVQDGYEQYF. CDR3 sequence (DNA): TGCAGCGTACAGGACGGCTACGAGCAGTACTTC.

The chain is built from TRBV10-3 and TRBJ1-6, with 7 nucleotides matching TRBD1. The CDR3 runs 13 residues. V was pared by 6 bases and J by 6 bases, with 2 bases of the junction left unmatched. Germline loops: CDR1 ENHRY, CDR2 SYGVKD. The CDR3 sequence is CAIRDRSNSPLHF. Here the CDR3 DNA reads TGTGCCATCAGGGACAGGTCTAATTCACCCCTCCACTTT.

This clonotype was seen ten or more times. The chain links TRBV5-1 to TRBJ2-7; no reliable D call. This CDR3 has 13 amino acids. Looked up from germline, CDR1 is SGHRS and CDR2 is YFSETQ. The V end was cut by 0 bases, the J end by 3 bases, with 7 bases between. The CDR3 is CASSLGPIYEQYF. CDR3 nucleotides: TGCGCCAGCAGCTTGGGCCCCATCTACGAGCAGTACTTC.

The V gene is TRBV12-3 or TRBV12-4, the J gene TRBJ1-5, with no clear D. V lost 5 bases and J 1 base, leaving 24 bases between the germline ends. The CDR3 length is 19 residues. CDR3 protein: CASSPPGGRPWRSNQPQHF. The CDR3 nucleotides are TGTGCCAGCAGTCCCCCGGGAGGCCGCCCGTGGAGGAGCAATCAGCCCCAGCATTTT.